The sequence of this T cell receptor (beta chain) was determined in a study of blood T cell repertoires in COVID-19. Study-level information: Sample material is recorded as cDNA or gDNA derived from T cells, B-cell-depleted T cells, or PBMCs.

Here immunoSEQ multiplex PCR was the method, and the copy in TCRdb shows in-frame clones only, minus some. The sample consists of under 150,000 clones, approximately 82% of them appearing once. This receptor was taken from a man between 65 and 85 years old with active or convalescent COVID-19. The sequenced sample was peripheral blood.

In nucleotides, the CDR3 is TGTGCCAGCAGCCGATTACAGGGAAACACTGAAGCTTTCTTT. It encodes CASSRLQGNTEAFF. The rearrangement joins TRBV13 to TRBJ1-1; possible D gene TRBD1, 6 bases. The CDR3 consists of 14 residues. V was pared by 5 bases and J by 2 bases, with 12 bases between. Germline V gives CDR1 PRHDT, CDR2 FYEKMQ (reference sequence).